Presented here are 3 T cell receptor beta chains from one specimen sequenced in a study of beta chain features in type 1 diabetes. The investigators reverse transcribed all of the isolated RNA, so they sequenced expressed TCRB transcripts. The data were produced by immunoSEQ multiplex PCR, yet TCRdb's version contains in-frame clones alone and is incomplete. The table has more than 150,000 clones, about an eighth seen once. The sequenced material came from central memory CD4+ T cells from blood. Every receptor here comes from a woman under 30 in good health.

This clone was recorded a few times. The chain employs TRBV4-3 and TRBJ1-5; possibly TRBD1 for D (6 bases). The CDR3 runs to 15 residues. V shed 6 bases and J shed 0 bases, with 12 bases lying between them. Germline loops: CDR1 LGHNA, CDR2 YSLEER. This CDR3 is CASRWTANSNQPQHF. The CDR3 nucleotides are TGCGCCAGCAGGTGGACAGCTAATAGCAATCAGCCCCAGCATTTT.

The chain links TRBV29-1 to TRBJ1-1, with D perhaps TRBD1 (5 bases). The V gene's germline CDR1 is SQVTM and CDR2 ANQGSEA. V was shortened by 7 bases and J by 1 base, with 10 bases between the two germline ends. The CDR3 is made up of 12 amino acids. CDR3 DNA: TGCAGCGGTGGGGGGGGGAACACTGAAGCTTTCTTT. Translating gives CSGGGGNTEAFF. Combining the CDR3 with reference TRBV29-1 and TRBJ1-1 gives the whole variable domain SAVISQKPSRDICQRGTSLTIQCQVDSQVTMMFWYRQQPGQSLTLIATANQGSEATYESGFVIDKFPISRPNLTFSTLTVSNMSPEDSSIYLCSGGGGNTEAFFGQGTRLTVV.

This clone was detected a few times. The rearrangement links TRBV18 to TRBJ2-7; 14 positions agree with TRBD2. Trimming took 3 bases from V and 6 from J; bases not matched to a gene: 7. The V gene's germline CDR1 is KGHSH and CDR2 LQKENI. The CDR3 is 16 amino acids. CDR3 protein: CASSPTSGRAVAEQYF. CDR3 nucleotides: TGTGCCAGCTCACCGACTAGCGGGAGGGCAGTAGCCGAGCAGTACTTC.